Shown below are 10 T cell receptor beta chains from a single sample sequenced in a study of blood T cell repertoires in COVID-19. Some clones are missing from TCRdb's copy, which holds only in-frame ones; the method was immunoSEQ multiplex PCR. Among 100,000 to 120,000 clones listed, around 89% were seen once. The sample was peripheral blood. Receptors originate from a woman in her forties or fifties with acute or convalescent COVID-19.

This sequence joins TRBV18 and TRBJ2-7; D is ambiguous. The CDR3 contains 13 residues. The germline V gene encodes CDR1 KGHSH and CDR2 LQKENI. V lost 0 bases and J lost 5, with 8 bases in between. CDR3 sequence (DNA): TGTGCCAGCTCACCACCGGGCAGTGACGAGCAGTACTTC. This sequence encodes CASSPPGSDEQYF. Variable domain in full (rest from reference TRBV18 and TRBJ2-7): NAGVMQNPRHLVRRRGQEARLRCSPMKGHSHVYWYRQLPEEGLKFMVYLQKENIIDESGMPKERFSAEFPKEGPSILRIQQVVRGDSAAYFCASSPPGSDEQYFGPGTRLTVT.

The CDR3 DNA reads as TGTGCCAGCAGCTTAGGGGGACAGGGGGGATACGAGCAGTACTTC. Protein: CASSLGGQGGYEQYF. J is TRBJ2-7 and V is TRBV11-2; 11 nucleotides agree with TRBD1. CDR1 is SGHAT, CDR2 FQNNGV, per germline. The trim removed 1 base at V and 4 bases at J, leaving 3 bases unmatched. The CDR3 totals 15 residues.

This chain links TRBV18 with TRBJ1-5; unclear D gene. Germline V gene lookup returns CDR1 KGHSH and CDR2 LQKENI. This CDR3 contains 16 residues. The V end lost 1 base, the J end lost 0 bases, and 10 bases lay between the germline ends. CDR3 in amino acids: CASSPLRVASNQPQHF. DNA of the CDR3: TGTGCCAGCTCACCACTTCGGGTTGCTAGCAATCAGCCCCAGCATTTT.

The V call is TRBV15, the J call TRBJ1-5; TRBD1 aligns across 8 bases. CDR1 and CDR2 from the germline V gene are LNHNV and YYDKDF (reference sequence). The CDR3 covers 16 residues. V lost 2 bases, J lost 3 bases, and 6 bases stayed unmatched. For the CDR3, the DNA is TGTGCCACCAGCAGACAGGGGGCCGGGACCAATCAGCCCCAGCATTTT. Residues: CATSRQGAGTNQPQHF. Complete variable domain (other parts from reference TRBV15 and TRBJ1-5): DAMVIQNPRYQVTQFGKPVTLSCSQTLNHNVMYWYQQKSSQAPKLLFHYYDKDFNNEADTPDNFQSRRPNTSFCFLDIRSPGLGDTAMYLCATSRQGAGTNQPQHFGDGTRLSIL.

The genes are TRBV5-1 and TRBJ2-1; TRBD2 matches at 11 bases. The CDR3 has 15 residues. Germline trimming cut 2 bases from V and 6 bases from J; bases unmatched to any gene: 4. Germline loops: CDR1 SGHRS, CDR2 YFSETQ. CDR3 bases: TGCGCCAGCAGCTTACTAGCGGGGGCCCGCAATGAGCAGTTCTTC. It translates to CASSLLAGARNEQFF.

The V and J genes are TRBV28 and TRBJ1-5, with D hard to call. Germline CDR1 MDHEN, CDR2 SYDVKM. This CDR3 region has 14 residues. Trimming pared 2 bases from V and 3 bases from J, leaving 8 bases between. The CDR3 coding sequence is TGTGCCAGCAGTTTAGCGGCAGCCAATCAGCCCCAGCATTTT. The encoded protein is CASSLAAANQPQHF. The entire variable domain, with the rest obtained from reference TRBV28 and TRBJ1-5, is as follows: DVKVTQSSRYLVKRTGEKVFLECVQDMDHENMFWYRQDPGLGLRLIYFSYDVKMKEKGDIPEGYSVSREKKERFSLILESASTNQTSMYLCASSLAAANQPQHFGDGTRLSIL.

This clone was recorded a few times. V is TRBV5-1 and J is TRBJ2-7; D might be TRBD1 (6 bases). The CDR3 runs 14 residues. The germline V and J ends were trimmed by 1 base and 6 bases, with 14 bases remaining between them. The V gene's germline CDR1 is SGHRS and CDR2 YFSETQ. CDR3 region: CASSLYQGQGEQYF. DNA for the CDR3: TGCGCCAGCAGCTTGTATCAGGGGCAGGGCGAGCAGTACTTC. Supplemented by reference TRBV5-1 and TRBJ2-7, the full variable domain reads KAGVTQTPRYLIKTRGQQVTLSCSPISGHRSVSWYQQTPGQGLQFLFEYFSETQRNKGNFPGRFSGRQFSNSRSEMNVSTLELGDSALYLCASSLYQGQGEQYFGPGTRLTVT.

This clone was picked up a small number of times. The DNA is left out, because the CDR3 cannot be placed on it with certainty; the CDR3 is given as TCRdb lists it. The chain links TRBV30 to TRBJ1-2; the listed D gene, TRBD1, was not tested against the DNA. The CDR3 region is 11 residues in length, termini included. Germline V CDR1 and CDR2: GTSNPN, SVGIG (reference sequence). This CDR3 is CAWGQGIQLIF.

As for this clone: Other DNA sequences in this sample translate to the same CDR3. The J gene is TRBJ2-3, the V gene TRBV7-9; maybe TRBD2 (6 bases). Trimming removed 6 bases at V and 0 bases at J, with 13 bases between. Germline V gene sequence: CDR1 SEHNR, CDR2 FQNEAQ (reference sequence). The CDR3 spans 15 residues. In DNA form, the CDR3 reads TGTGCCAGCAGTCCAGGAGGGCTTAGCACAGATACGCAGTATTTT. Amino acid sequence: CASSPGGLSTDTQYF. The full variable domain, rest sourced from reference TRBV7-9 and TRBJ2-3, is DTGVSQNPRHKITKRGQNVTFRCDPISEHNRLYWYRQTLGQGPEFLTYFQNEAQLEKSRLLSDRFSAERPKGSFSTLEIQRTEQGDSAMYLCASSPGGLSTDTQYFGPGTRLTVL.

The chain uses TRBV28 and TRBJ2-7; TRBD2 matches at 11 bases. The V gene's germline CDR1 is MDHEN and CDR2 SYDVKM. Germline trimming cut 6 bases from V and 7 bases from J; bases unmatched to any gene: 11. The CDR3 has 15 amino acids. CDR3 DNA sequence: TGTGCCAGCAGCCCCATAGCGGGAGGGCCACTGGAGCAGTACTTC. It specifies CASSPIAGGPLEQYF.